This T cell receptor beta chain is from a study of blood T cell repertoires in COVID-19. Across the study: Donors in the United States, Italy and Spain gave samples during acute or convalescent COVID-19.

Original processing methods: The authors estimated nucleated cell counts from reference gene primer amplification. TCRdb's copy holds only in-frame clones and misses some; the assay was immunoSEQ multiplex PCR. V and J calls plus clone size are reproduced from that table; the DNA served to infer D and trimming. The sample gives tens of thousands of clones, 80% to 90% of which show up once; less than 7% is in the top ten. CDR3 length: 14 amino acids. Looked up from germline, CDR1 is SGDLS and CDR2 is YYNGEE. Trimming removed 0 bases from V and 8 bases from J; junction bases left unmatched: 5. The chain joins TRBV9 to TRBJ2-1; TRBD2 agrees at 7 bases. The sample comprised peripheral blood. This receptor was identified in a woman over 75 with acute or convalescent COVID-19. The CDR3 spells CASSVAMGGYEQFF. The DNA for the CDR3 is TGTGCCAGCAGCGTAGCTATGGGGGGGTATGAGCAGTTCTTC. Complete variable domain (other parts from reference TRBV9 and TRBJ2-1): DSGVTQTPKHLITATGQRVTLRCSPRSGDLSVYWYQQSLDQGLQFLIQYYNGEERAKGNILERFSAQQFPDLHSELNLSSLELGDSALYFCASSVAMGGYEQFFGPGTRLTVL.